This record looks at one T cell receptor (beta chain) sequence and its context. Its antigen is not known. The data derive from a study of cytomegalovirus exposure and HLA in healthy donors. Primers for the PCR totalled 60 Vbeta and 13 Jbeta. Here immunoSEQ multiplex PCR was the method, and the copy in TCRdb shows in-frame clones only, minus some. The table has about 200,000 clones, 75% to 85% seen once. Notes on the study in general: A prior analysis recorded that most TCR beta V segments were productive about 87% or about 30% of the time. Among TCR sequences, most were rare, though some public TCRs appeared in many donors. Reports state that TCR beta sequences accurately predicted most subjects' HLA-A and HLA-B alleles. Upon later analysis, HLA-associated TCR beta chains proved more clonally expanded than other, equally common chains.

CDR3 length: 15 residues. The V segment lost 3 bases and the J segment 1 base; nucleotides outside the gene matches: 3. Germline CDR1 and CDR2: LNHDA and SQIVND (reference sequence). The receptor was isolated from a woman in her forties in good health and CMV-seronegative. The sample taken for sequencing was PBMCs. The chain uses TRBV19 and TRBJ1-5, with 7 bases fitting TRBD1. The DNA for the CDR3 is TGTGCCAGTAGTATGGGACAGTGGAGCAATCAGCCCCAGCATTTT. This translates into CASSMGQWSNQPQHF.